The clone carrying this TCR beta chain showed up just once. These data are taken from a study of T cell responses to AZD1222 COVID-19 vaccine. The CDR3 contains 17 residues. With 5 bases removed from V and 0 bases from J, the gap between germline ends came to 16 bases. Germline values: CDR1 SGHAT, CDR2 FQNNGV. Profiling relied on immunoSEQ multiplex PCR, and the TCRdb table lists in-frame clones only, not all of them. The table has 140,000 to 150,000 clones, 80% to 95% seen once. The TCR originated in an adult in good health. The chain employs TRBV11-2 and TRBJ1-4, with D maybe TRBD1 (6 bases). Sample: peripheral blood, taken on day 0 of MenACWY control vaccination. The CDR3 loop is CASSLRGTHPTNEKLFF. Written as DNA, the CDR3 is TGTGCCAGCAGCCTACGAGGGACACACCCAACTAATGAAAAACTGTTTTTT. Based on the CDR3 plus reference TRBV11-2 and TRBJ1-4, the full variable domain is EAGVAQSPRYKIIEKRQSVAFWCNPISGHATLYWYQQILGQGPKLLIQFQNNGVVDDSQLPKDRFSAERLKGVDSTLKIQPAKLEDSAVYLCASSLRGTHPTNEKLFFGSGTQLSVL.